These T cell receptor beta chains were read from a single sample in a study of cytomegalovirus exposure and HLA in healthy donors. Sequenced by immunoSEQ multiplex PCR; TCRdb stores in-frame clones only, minus some. The sample lists around 170,000 clones; 85% were seen once. The sample taken for sequencing was PBMCs. These TCRs come from a man younger than 35 in good health and CMV-seropositive. The CDR3 runs from the conserved cysteine through the conserved F or W. The D gene is left open where the match is weak. A clone size is listed for some rows: how often the clone was seen (once, few, many), or a class if it is expanded.

>NA|TRBJ1-1|NA|TRBV7-8
CASSSYSGTEAFF
TGTGCCAGCAGCTCCTACTCGGGGACTGAAGCTTTCTTT
>TRBD1|TRBJ2-4|NA|TRBV18
CASSPGTGKNIQYF
TGTGCCAGCTCACCTGGGACAGGAAAAAACATTCAGTACTTC
>TRBD2|TRBJ2-1|NA|TRBV25-1
CASSGWRGGWDEQFF
TGTGCCAGCAGTGGATGGCGGGGGGGCTGGGATGAGCAGTTCTTC
>NA|TRBJ1-4|NA|TRBV10-3
CAISAQGSMGHEKLFF
TGTGCCATCAGTGCTCAGGGGAGTATGGGGCATGAAAAACTGTTTTTT
>NA|TRBJ2-3|NA|TRBV2
CASSVGGEDTQYF
TGTGCCAGCAGTGTCGGTGGGGAGGATACGCAGTATTTT
>TRBD1|TRBJ2-1|NA|TRBV18
CASSPPIGQGSTYNEQFF
TGTGCCAGCTCACCCCCAATTGGACAGGGGTCGACATACAATGAGCAGTTCTTC
>NA|TRBJ2-7|NA|TRBV11-3
CASQGGYEQYF
TGTGCCAGTCAAGGGGGCTACGAGCAGTACTTC
>TRBD1|TRBJ2-7|NA|TRBV28
CASSLWGQGAGEQYF
TGTGCCAGCAGTTTATGGGGACAGGGGGCGGGGGAGCAGTACTTC
>NA|TRBJ2-1|NA|TRBV27
CASRISEYSYNEQFF
TGTGCCAGCAGGATTAGCGAATATTCCTACAATGAGCAGTTCTTC
>NA|TRBJ2-7|few|TRBV5-4
CASSRTDSSEQYF
TGTGCCAGCAGCCGTACCGACAGTAGCGAGCAGTACTTC
>TRBD1|TRBJ2-3|NA|TRBV7-2
CASSGDRGPGTDTQYF
TGTGCCAGCAGCGGAGACAGGGGGCCGGGCACAGATACGCAGTATTTT
>NA|TRBJ1-2|NA|TRBV6-1
CASRAVDWTDYGYTF
TGTGCCAGCAGAGCCGTCGATTGGACAGACTATGGCTACACCTTC
>NA|TRBJ1-5|NA|TRBV21-1
CASSNPYSAGRNQPQHF
TGTGCCAGCAGCAATCCTTATTCTGCGGGCCGCAATCAGCCCCAGCATTTT
>NA|TRBJ2-1|NA|TRBV5-1
CASSLQPRGAYNEQFF
TGCGCCAGCAGCTTGCAACCCAGGGGGGCCTACAATGAGCAGTTCTTC
>NA|TRBJ1-1|NA|TRBV5-1
CASSYGNTEAFF
TGCGCCAGCAGCTATGGCAACACTGAAGCTTTCTTT
>NA|TRBJ1-4|NA|TRBV28
CASSPQLELFF
TGTGCCAGCAGTCCCCAGTTGGAACTGTTTTTT
>NA|TRBJ1-4|NA|TRBV5-1
CASSSEQAKGEKLFF
TGCGCCAGCAGCTCGGAACAGGCGAAAGGTGAAAAACTGTTTTTT
>NA|TRBJ2-2|NA|TRBV4-2
CASSHGTGELFF
TGTGCCAGCAGCCACGGCACCGGGGAGCTGTTTTTT
>NA|TRBJ2-7|NA|TRBV9
CAGRPAYEQYF
TGTGCGGGCAGGCCCGCCTACGAGCAGTACTTC
>NA|TRBJ2-7|NA|TRBV5-1
CASRKRTTDYEQYF
TGCGCCAGCAGAAAGAGGACTACTGACTACGAGCAGTACTTC
>NA|TRBJ2-1|NA|TRBV11-3
CASSPPSDEQFF
TGTGCCAGCAGCCCCCCCTCCGATGAGCAGTTCTTC
>TRBD1|TRBJ2-5|NA|TRBV7-9
CASSIDRGHQETQYF
TGTGCCAGCAGCATTGACAGGGGCCACCAAGAGACCCAGTACTTC
>NA|TRBJ1-1|NA|TRBV28
CASSPVGNTEAFF
TGTGCCAGCAGCCCGGTCGGGAACACTGAAGCTTTCTTT
>NA|TRBJ2-7|NA|TRBV18
CASSPGSDLWEQYF
TGTGCCAGCTCACCCGGGTCTGACCTCTGGGAGCAGTACTTC
>TRBD2|TRBJ2-1|NA|TRBV7-3
CASSRGSAGGLGEQFF
TGTGCCAGCAGCCGTGGATCAGCGGGGGGCTTAGGGGAGCAGTTCTTC
>TRBD1|TRBJ2-7|NA|TRBV19
CASSPKTGLAYEQYF
TGTGCCAGTAGTCCAAAGACAGGGTTGGCCTACGAGCAGTACTTC
>TRBD1|TRBJ2-7|NA|TRBV28
CASSLSLGGRNEQYF
TGTGCCAGCAGTTTATCTTTAGGGGGCCGGAACGAGCAGTACTTC
>NA|TRBJ1-1|NA|TRBV2
CASSQYLGGNTEAFF
TGTGCCAGCAGCCAATATCTGGGAGGCAACACTGAAGCTTTCTTT
>NA|TRBJ2-3|NA|TRBV7-9
CASSSAVATDTQYF
TGTGCCAGCAGCTCGGCGGTAGCGACAGATACGCAGTATTTT
>NA|TRBJ2-1|NA|TRBV13
CASSFRDSYNEQFF
TGTGCCAGCAGCTTTCGGGACTCCTACAATGAGCAGTTCTTC
>NA|TRBJ2-1|NA|TRBV28
CASSFHRRTYNEQFF
TGTGCCAGCAGTTTCCACAGGCGTACCTACAATGAGCAGTTCTTC
>NA|TRBJ2-7|NA|TRBV6-5
CASSSPDSMKEQYF
TGTGCCAGCAGTAGCCCGGACTCCATGAAGGAGCAGTACTTC
>NA|TRBJ2-7|once|TRBV30
CAWSSTGNEQYF
TGTGCCTGGAGTAGTACAGGGAACGAGCAGTACTTC
>NA|TRBJ1-1|NA|TRBV4-1
CASSRGGFETEAFF
TGCGCCAGCAGCCGGGGGGGATTTGAAACTGAAGCTTTCTTT
>NA|TRBJ1-2|NA|TRBV28
CASSLGGDFYGYTF
TGTGCCAGCAGCCTCGGGGGGGATTTCTATGGCTACACCTTC
>NA|TRBJ2-1|few|TRBV5-1
CASSLGRGANNNEQFF
TGCGCCAGCAGCTTGGGTCGCGGGGCTAACAACAATGAGCAGTTCTTC
>TRBD2|TRBJ2-3|NA|TRBV12-5
CASGLARTSGGEADTQYF
TGTGCTAGTGGTTTGGCCCGCACTAGCGGGGGGGAGGCAGATACGCAGTATTTT
>NA|TRBJ1-2|once|TRBV6-5
CASSSIIGRGTYGYTF
TGTGCCAGCAGTTCTATAATTGGCAGGGGAACCTATGGCTACACCTTC
>NA|TRBJ1-1|NA|TRBV6-1
CASSRADTLNTEAFF
TGTGCCAGCAGTAGGGCGGACACATTGAACACTGAAGCTTTCTTT
>NA|TRBJ2-1|NA|TRBV9
CASSASGASVYNEQFF
TGTGCCAGCAGCGCCTCCGGGGCTAGCGTGTACAATGAGCAGTTCTTC
>TRBD2|TRBJ2-3|NA|TRBV5-1
CASSPRLAGGLSTDTQYF
TGCGCCAGCAGCCCGAGACTAGCGGGAGGGCTAAGCACAGATACGCAGTATTTT
>NA|TRBJ2-5|NA|TRBV28
CASSSPYLTGQETQYF
TGTGCCAGCAGTTCACCCTACTTGACAGGCCAAGAGACCCAGTACTTC
>TRBD2|TRBJ2-5|NA|TRBV7-2
CASTRAGVQETQYF
TGTGCCAGCACCCGAGCGGGGGTACAAGAGACCCAGTACTTC
>TRBD1|TRBJ2-7|NA|TRBV11-3
CASSLGTGDEQYF
TGTGCCAGCAGCTTAGGGACAGGGGACGAGCAGTACTTC
>TRBD1|TRBJ1-5|NA|TRBV5-4
CASSPGQGSNQPQHF
TGTGCCAGCAGCCCAGGACAGGGTAGCAATCAGCCCCAGCATTTT
>TRBD1|TRBJ1-6|NA|TRBV5-5
CASSLALSGQGLGYNSPLHF
TGTGCCAGCAGCTTGGCCTTATCAGGACAGGGTCTCGGCTATAATTCACCCCTCCACTTT
>TRBD1|TRBJ1-1|NA|TRBV5-1
CASSITGGLNTEAFF
TGCGCCAGCAGCATCACAGGGGGCCTGAACACTGAAGCTTTCTTT
>TRBD2|TRBJ2-7|NA|TRBV5-4
CASSLDLGLAYEQYF
TGTGCCAGCAGCTTGGACTTGGGACTAGCGTACGAGCAGTACTTC
>TRBD1|TRBJ1-2|NA|TRBV10-3
CATRGDRDGYTF
TGTGCCACCAGGGGGGACAGGGACGGCTACACCTTC
>NA|TRBJ2-7|NA|TRBV11-3
CASSFIAYEQYF
TGTGCCAGCAGCTTTATAGCTTACGAGCAGTACTTC
>NA|TRBJ2-5|NA|TRBV10-2
CASSESRETQYF
TGCGCCAGCAGTGAGTCGAGAGAGACCCAGTACTTC
>TRBD2|TRBJ2-7|NA|TRBV4-1
CASSQLAGPHGEQYF
TGCGCCAGCAGCCAATTAGCGGGTCCGCATGGCGAGCAGTACTTC
>TRBD1|TRBJ1-2|NA|TRBV6-5
CASSYTQGANYGYTF
TGTGCCAGCAGTTACACTCAGGGGGCTAACTATGGCTACACCTTC
>TRBD1|TRBJ2-7|few|TRBV28
CASSFGQGVPYEQYF
TGTGCCAGCAGTTTCGGGCAGGGGGTGCCCTACGAGCAGTACTTC
>TRBD1|TRBJ2-7|NA|TRBV6-1
CASSAFSGQGYEQYF
TGTGCCAGCAGTGCTTTTTCGGGACAGGGGTACGAGCAGTACTTC
>TRBD1|TRBJ1-2|NA|TRBV19
CASSSRTGEGYTF
TGTGCCAGTAGCTCCCGGACAGGGGAGGGCTACACCTTC
>NA|TRBJ1-1|NA|TRBV20-1
CSALQYTEAFF
TGCAGTGCTTTACAGTACACTGAAGCTTTCTTT
>NA|TRBJ1-1|NA|TRBV28
CASSLIQGREAFF
TGTGCCAGCAGTTTGATTCAGGGGCGAGAAGCTTTCTTT
>NA|TRBJ2-3|NA|TRBV9
CASSVHGGDTQYF
TGTGCCAGCAGCGTACATGGCGGAGATACGCAGTATTTT